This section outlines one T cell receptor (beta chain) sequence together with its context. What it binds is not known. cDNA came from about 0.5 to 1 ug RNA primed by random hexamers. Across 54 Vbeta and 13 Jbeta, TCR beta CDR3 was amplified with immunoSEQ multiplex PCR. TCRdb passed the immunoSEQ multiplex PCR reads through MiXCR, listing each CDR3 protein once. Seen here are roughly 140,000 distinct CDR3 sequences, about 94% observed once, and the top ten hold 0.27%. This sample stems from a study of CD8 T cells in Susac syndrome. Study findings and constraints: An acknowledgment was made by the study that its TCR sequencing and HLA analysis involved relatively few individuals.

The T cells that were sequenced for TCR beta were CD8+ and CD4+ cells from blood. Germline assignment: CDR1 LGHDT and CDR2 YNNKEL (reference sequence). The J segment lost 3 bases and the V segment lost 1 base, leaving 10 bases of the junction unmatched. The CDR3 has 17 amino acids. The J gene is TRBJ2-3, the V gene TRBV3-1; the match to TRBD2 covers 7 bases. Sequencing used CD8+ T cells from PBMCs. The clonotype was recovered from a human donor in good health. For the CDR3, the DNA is TGTGCCAGCAGCCAAGCGGCTAGCGGTTGGATGACAGATACGCAGTATTTT. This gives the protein CASSQAASGWMTDTQYF.